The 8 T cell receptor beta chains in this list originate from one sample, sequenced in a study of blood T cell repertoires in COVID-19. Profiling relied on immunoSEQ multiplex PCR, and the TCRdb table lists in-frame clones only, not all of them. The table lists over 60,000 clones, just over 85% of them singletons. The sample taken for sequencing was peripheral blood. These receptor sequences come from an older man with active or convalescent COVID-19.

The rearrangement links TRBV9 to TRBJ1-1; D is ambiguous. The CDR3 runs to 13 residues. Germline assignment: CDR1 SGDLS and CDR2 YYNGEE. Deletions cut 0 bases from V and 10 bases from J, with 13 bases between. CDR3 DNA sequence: TGTGCCAGCAGCGTAGGAGTTGAGGGTGCAGCTTTCTTT. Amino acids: CASSVGVEGAAFF.

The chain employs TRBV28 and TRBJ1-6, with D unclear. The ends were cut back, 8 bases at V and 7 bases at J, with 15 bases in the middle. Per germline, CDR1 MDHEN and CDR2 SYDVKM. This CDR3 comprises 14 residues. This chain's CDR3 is CASAARVLNSPLHF. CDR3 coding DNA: TGTGCCAGCGCTGCCCGGGTCTTAAATTCACCCCTCCACTTT.

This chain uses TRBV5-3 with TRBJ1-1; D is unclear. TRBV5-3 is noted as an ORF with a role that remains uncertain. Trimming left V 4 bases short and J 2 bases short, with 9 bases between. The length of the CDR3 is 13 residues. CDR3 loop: CARSEQKNTEAFF. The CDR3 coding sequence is TGTGCCAGAAGCGAACAGAAAAACACTGAAGCTTTCTTT.

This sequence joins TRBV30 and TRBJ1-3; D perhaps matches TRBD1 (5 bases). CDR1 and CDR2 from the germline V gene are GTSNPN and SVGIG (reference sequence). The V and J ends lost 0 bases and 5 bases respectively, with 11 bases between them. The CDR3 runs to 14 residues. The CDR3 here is CAWSVQGARNTIYF. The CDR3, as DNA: TGTGCCTGGAGTGTACAAGGGGCCCGAAACACCATATATTTT.

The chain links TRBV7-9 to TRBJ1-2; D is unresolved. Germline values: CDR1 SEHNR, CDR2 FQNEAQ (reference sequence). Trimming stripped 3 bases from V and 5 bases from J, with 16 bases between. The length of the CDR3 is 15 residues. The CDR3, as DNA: TGTGCCAGCAGCTTCCACCGCAGGATTGGGTATGGCTACACCTTC. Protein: CASSFHRRIGYGYTF.

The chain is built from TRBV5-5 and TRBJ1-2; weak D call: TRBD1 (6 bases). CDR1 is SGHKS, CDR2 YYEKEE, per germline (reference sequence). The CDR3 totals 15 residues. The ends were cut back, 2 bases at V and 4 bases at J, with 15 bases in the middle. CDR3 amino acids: CASSLSGDTLYGYTF. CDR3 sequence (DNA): TGTGCCAGCAGCTTATCAGGGGACACCCTCTATGGCTACACCTTC.

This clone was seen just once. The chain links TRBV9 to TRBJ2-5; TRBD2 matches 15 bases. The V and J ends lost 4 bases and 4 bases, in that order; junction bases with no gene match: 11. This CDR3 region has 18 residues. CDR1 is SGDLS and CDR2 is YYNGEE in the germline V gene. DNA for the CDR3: TGTGCCAGCAGCCTAGGGGGACTAGCGGGAGGTAGGCGAGAGACCCAGTACTTC. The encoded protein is CASSLGGLAGGRRETQYF.

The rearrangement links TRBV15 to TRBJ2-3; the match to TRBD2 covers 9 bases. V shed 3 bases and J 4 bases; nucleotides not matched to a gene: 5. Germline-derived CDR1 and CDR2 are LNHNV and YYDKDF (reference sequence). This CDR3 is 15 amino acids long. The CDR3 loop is CATSRAGGPPDTQYF. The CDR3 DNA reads TGTGCCACCAGCAGGGCGGGAGGGCCCCCAGATACGCAGTATTTT.